A selection of T cell receptor beta chains follows, all from one sample in a study of T-cell reconstitution after alpha-beta-depleted transplantation in children. Each CDR3 protein gets one entry after TCRdb re-called the PCR reads with MiXCR. The data show about 610,000 distinct CDR3 sequences, with roughly a quarter seen just once and 36% held by the top ten. The input for sequencing was PBMCs, taken before TCRalphabeta/CD19-depleted stem cell transplant. The receptors were sampled from a boy younger than two with Wiskott-Aldrich syndrome, due to receive a stem cell transplant. The CDR3 runs from the conserved cysteine through the conserved F or W. The D gene is left open where the match is weak. Some rows have no size entry. The others give once, few or many, or a class for an expanded clone.

clone_size j_call d_call v_call cdr3_aa cdr3_nt
. TRBJ1-5 . TRBV15 CATSSLQGNNQPQHF TGTGCCACCAGCAGCCTACAGGGTAACAATCAGCCCCAGCATTTT
. TRBJ2-5 TRBD2 TRBV3-1 CASSQERREKETQYF TGTGCCAGCAGCCAAGAACGGCGGGAGAAAGAGACCCAGTACTTC
. TRBJ1-1 . TRBV5-1 CASSLEGTMNTEAFF TGCGCCAGCAGCTTGGAAGGGACCATGAACACTGAAGCTTTCTTT
few TRBJ2-7 TRBD1 TRBV10-3 CAINPDREYEQYF TGTGCCATCAACCCCGACAGGGAATACGAGCAGTACTTC
few TRBJ2-1 . TRBV9 CASSTKTSRNYNEQFF TGTGCCAGCAGTACAAAAACTAGTCGCAACTACAATGAGCAGTTCTTC
few TRBJ2-1 TRBD2 TRBV5-1 CASSSSGTSGTNEQFF TGCGCCAGCAGCTCATCCGGGACTAGCGGGACCAATGAGCAGTTCTTC
. TRBJ1-1 TRBD1 TRBV4-1 CASSREGQGAVFAEAFF TGCGCCAGCAGCCGGGAAGGGCAGGGGGCAGTGTTCGCTGAAGCTTTCTTT
. TRBJ1-4 . TRBV20-1 CSASSGRFNEKLFF TGCAGTGCTTCTTCCGGACGGTTTAATGAAAAACTGTTTTTT
. TRBJ2-3 . TRBV20-1 CSASGLAQRADTQYF TGCAGTGCTAGTGGGTTAGCCCAAAGGGCAGATACGCAGTATTTT
. TRBJ2-1 . TRBV20-1 CSARDVATVSHEQFF TGCAGTGCTAGGGACGTAGCGACGGTTTCACATGAGCAGTTCTTC
. TRBJ2-2 TRBD1 TRBV25-1 CASSSRDRVIQGNTGELFF TGTGCCAGCAGCTCACGGGACAGGGTAATTCAGGGAAACACCGGGGAGCTGTTTTTT
. TRBJ2-5 . TRBV6-2/TRBV6-3 CASSGSLGSLLHPRETQYF TGTGCCAGCAGCGGCTCATTGGGCAGCCTACTCCATCCCCGGGAGACCCAGTACTTC
. TRBJ1-2 TRBD1 TRBV10-3 CAISELTGVDYGYTF TGTGCCATCAGTGAGTTGACAGGGGTGGACTATGGCTACACCTTC
. TRBJ2-1 TRBD2 TRBV24-1 CATSDSGDYANEQFF TGTGCCACCAGTGATTCGGGGGACTACGCCAATGAGCAGTTCTTC
. TRBJ1-2 TRBD1 TRBV5-1 CASRTDRAKGYTF TGCGCCAGCAGAACTGACAGGGCAAAAGGCTACACCTTC
few TRBJ1-4 . TRBV9 CASSVDEGMYEKLFF TGTGCCAGCAGCGTAGATGAGGGAATGTATGAAAAACTGTTTTTT
few TRBJ2-7 TRBD2 TRBV14 CASSLGLAGGPFSYEQYF TGTGCCAGCAGCCTGGGACTAGCGGGAGGACCCTTCTCCTACGAGCAGTACTTC
. TRBJ2-2 TRBD1 TRBV10-2 CASSDLGQGGAGELFF TGCGCCAGCAGTGACCTCGGACAGGGAGGCGCCGGGGAGCTGTTTTTT
. TRBJ2-7 TRBD2 TRBV5-1 CASSAGLAGGPLGYEQYF TGCGCCAGCAGCGCGGGACTAGCGGGAGGGCCTCTCGGGTACGAGCAGTACTTC
few TRBJ1-4 . TRBV15 CATSRDKVLFF TGTGCCACCAGCAGAGATAAAGTACTGTTTTTT
few TRBJ2-7 . TRBV20-1 CSASVGNSYEQYF TGCAGTGCTTCGGTGGGGAACTCCTACGAGCAGTACTTC
. TRBJ1-2 . TRBV10-3 CASEAGPPDNGYTF TGTGCCTCCGAGGCTGGGCCACCCGACAATGGCTACACCTTC
few TRBJ2-3 . TRBV29-1 CSVEGRVADTQYF TGCAGCGTTGAGGGTAGGGTGGCAGATACGCAGTATTTT
. TRBJ1-1 . TRBV20-1 CSAPTHGNTEAFF TGCAGTGCTCCGACCCACGGAAACACTGAAGCTTTCTTT
. TRBJ2-1 . TRBV3-1 CASSQDPRLYNEQFF TGTGCCAGCAGCCAAGATCCGAGACTCTACAATGAGCAGTTCTTC
few TRBJ2-1 . TRBV20-1 CSAHRVNEQFF TGCAGTGCCCACAGGGTAAATGAGCAGTTCTTC
. TRBJ1-4 . TRBV2 CASSPLGGEKLFF TGTGCCAGCAGTCCTCTCGGAGGTGAAAAACTGTTTTTT
. TRBJ2-7 TRBD2 TRBV5-5 CASSPGLAPNYEQYF TGTGCCAGCAGCCCCGGACTAGCGCCTAACTACGAGCAGTACTTC